The source of this TCR beta chain is a study of quantifying T cell responses using KT2 cells. Background on the study: TCR alpha and beta constant-region primers primed reverse transcription of RNA.

This clonotype was detected only a few times. Germline and junction disagree at one end, which may indicate a read error. Each cDNA got a UMI-containing oligo ligated at its 3' end. First-round PCR used 3 to 4 cycles and beta primers RC1.1 and RC1.2 covering TRBC1 and TRBC2. Separate processing of TCR alpha and beta chains began at the second PCR. TCRdb fed the UMI-ligation and nested PCR reads into MiXCR, producing one record per CDR3 protein. The sample consists of tens of thousands of distinct CDR3 sequences, around 10% of them appearing once. The CDR3 loop spans 12 amino acids. The germline gives CDR1 SGHTA, CDR2 FQGNSA. Unfractionated PBMC were spiked with known numbers of KT2 clone cells.

The receptor's source is a human donor. The sequenced sample consisted of PBMCs spiked with cells of the T cell clone KT2. This chain connects TRBV7-2 to TRBJ2-7; TRBD1 is a possible D gene (6 bases). The CDR3 here is CASSPRVTGLDF. The CDR3 DNA is TGTGCCAGCAGCCCAAGAGTCACAGGGTTAGACTTC. Drawing the rest from reference TRBV7-2 and TRBJ2-7, the complete variable domain is GAGVSQSPSNKVTEKGKDVELRCDPISGHTALYWYRQSLGQGLEFLIYFQGNSAPDKSGLPSDRFSAERTGGSVSTLTIQRTQQEDSAVYLCASSPRVTGLDFGPGTRLTVT.